Listed below are T cell receptor beta chains from one sample, sequenced in a study of control samples from healthy donors and cancer patients. Generated by immunoSEQ multiplex PCR, the TCRdb table keeps only in-frame clones and is missing some. The top ten hold around 9% of the sample, which has approximately 120,000 clones, around 87% seen once. Sequenced: blood. These receptors came from a man aged 35-49 years in good health. Each CDR3 is given with its conserved first and last residue. A D gene is named only where the DNA matches it firmly. Clone size is shown for a subset of rows, as once, few, many or a class of expanded clone.

CDR3 | DNA | D | J | length | V | size
CASGDSTSGNTIYF | TGCGCCAGCGGGGACAGTACCTCTGGAAACACCATATATTTT | TRBD1 | TRBJ1-3 | 14 | TRBV5-1 | NA
CASSDVQRYGYTF | TGTGCCAGCAGTGACGTACAGAGATATGGCTACACCTTC | NA | TRBJ1-2 | 13 | TRBV25-1 | NA
CASSVAGGGPLETQYF | TGTGCCAGCAGCGTAGCTGGGGGGGGGCCGCTGGAGACCCAGTACTTC | NA | TRBJ2-5 | 16 | TRBV9 | NA
CASSLSSGGPVGELFF | TGTGCCAGCAGCTTGTCTAGCGGGGGGCCGGTTGGGGAGCTGTTTTTT | TRBD2 | TRBJ2-2 | 16 | TRBV5-4 | NA
CASSQDRAGTNEKLFF | TGCGCCAGCAGCCAGGACAGGGCGGGAACTAATGAAAAACTGTTTTTT | TRBD1 | TRBJ1-4 | 16 | TRBV5-1 | NA
CAWSDRASGQGDGEKLFF | TGTGCCTGGAGCGACCGAGCCTCGGGACAGGGTGACGGCGAAAAACTGTTTTTT | TRBD1 | TRBJ1-4 | 18 | TRBV30 | NA
CASSLTYSGNTIYF | TGTGCCAGCAGTTTAACTTACTCTGGAAACACCATATATTTT | NA | TRBJ1-3 | 14 | TRBV6-6 | NA
CASSAKGLGTDYEQYF | TGTGCCAGCAGCGCAAAAGGGCTGGGGACGGACTACGAGCAGTACTTC | NA | TRBJ2-7 | 16 | TRBV7-9 | NA
CATSREANTEAFF | TGTGCCACCTCTAGGGAGGCGAACACTGAAGCTTTCTTT | NA | TRBJ1-1 | 13 | TRBV7-9 | NA
CAWSDGTAGGNTIYF | TGTGCCTGGAGTGATGGGACTGCGGGGGGAAACACCATATATTTT | NA | TRBJ1-3 | 15 | TRBV30 | NA
CASSFPAGGPFSYEQYF | TGCGCCAGCAGCTTCCCTGCGGGGGGGCCGTTTTCCTACGAGCAGTACTTC | TRBD2 | TRBJ2-7 | 17 | TRBV5-1 | NA
CATSRDQEGNTEAFF | TGTGCCACCAGCAGAGATCAGGAAGGGAACACTGAAGCTTTCTTT | NA | TRBJ1-1 | 15 | TRBV15 | NA
CASSIKPSNQPQHF | TGTGCCAGTAGTATAAAACCTAGCAATCAGCCCCAGCATTTT | NA | TRBJ1-5 | 14 | TRBV19 | NA
CASTPGGREAFF | TGTGCCAGCACTCCGGGCGGCAGGGAAGCTTTCTTT | NA | TRBJ1-1 | 12 | TRBV12-3/TRBV12-4 | NA
CASSSLIRGGEQFF | TGTGCCAGCAGCTCCCTGATTCGGGGGGGTGAGCAGTTCTTC | TRBD2 | TRBJ2-1 | 14 | TRBV7-2 | NA
CASSEAGTGNTEAFF | TGTGCCAGCAGTGAAGCCGGGACGGGGAACACTGAAGCTTTCTTT | NA | TRBJ1-1 | 15 | TRBV6-1 | NA
CASRVRGSEAFF | TGTGCCAGCAGAGTTAGGGGTTCTGAAGCTTTCTTT | NA | TRBJ1-1 | 12 | TRBV12-3/TRBV12-4 | once
CASSLDTGATPLHF | TGTGCCAGCAGCTTAGATACAGGGGCGACACCCCTCCACTTT | TRBD1 | TRBJ1-6 | 14 | TRBV7-9 | NA
CASSVYRGDNQPQHF | TGTGCCAGCAGTGTATACAGGGGCGATAATCAGCCCCAGCATTTT | TRBD1 | TRBJ1-5 | 15 | TRBV2 | NA
CASSRQGLNTEAFF | TGTGCCAGCAGTAGACAGGGGTTGAACACTGAAGCTTTCTTT | TRBD1 | TRBJ1-1 | 14 | TRBV11-3 | NA
CALSSGFNEKLFF | TGTGCCTTGTCCTCGGGGTTTAATGAAAAACTGTTTTTT | NA | TRBJ1-4 | 13 | TRBV30 | NA
CATSRDGNSPYYGYTF | TGTGCCACCAGCAGAGATGGGAACAGTCCTTACTATGGCTACACCTTC | NA | TRBJ1-2 | 16 | TRBV15 | NA
CASSLVPADTQYF | TGTGCCAGCAGCTTGGTTCCGGCAGATACGCAGTATTTT | NA | TRBJ2-3 | 13 | TRBV5-8 | NA
CASSLDRGDYGYTF | TGTGCCAGCAGCTTAGACAGGGGAGACTATGGCTACACCTTC | TRBD1 | TRBJ1-2 | 14 | TRBV5-4 | NA
CASSDSGRTNSPLHF | TGTGCCAGCAGTGACTCCGGGAGGACTAATTCACCCCTCCACTTT | NA | TRBJ1-6 | 15 | TRBV6-4 | NA
CASSQDLGGADTEAFF | TGTGCCAGCAGCCAAGATCTCGGGGGCGCGGACACTGAAGCTTTCTTT | NA | TRBJ1-1 | 16 | TRBV4-2 | NA
CASIPFPGTEAFF | TGTGCCAGCATCCCATTCCCGGGGACAGAAGCTTTCTTT | NA | TRBJ1-1 | 13 | TRBV12-3/TRBV12-4 | once
CASSLADSNQPQHF | TGTGCCAGCAGCTTAGCGGATAGCAATCAGCCCCAGCATTTT | NA | TRBJ1-5 | 14 | TRBV7-6 | once
CATSRDNGSGNTIYF | TGTGCCACCAGCAGAGATAACGGCTCTGGAAACACCATATATTTT | NA | TRBJ1-3 | 15 | TRBV15 | NA
CASSYSTGELFF | TGTGCCAGCAGTTACTCTACCGGGGAGCTGTTTTTT | NA | TRBJ2-2 | 12 | TRBV6-5 | NA
CASSEAADTQYF | TGTGCCAGCAGTGAAGCGGCAGATACGCAGTATTTT | NA | TRBJ2-3 | 12 | TRBV25-1 | NA
CASSLEYSSTDTQYF | TGTGCCAGCAGCTTGGAGTATTCTAGCACAGATACGCAGTATTTT | NA | TRBJ2-3 | 15 | TRBV7-2 | NA
CASSSSRDSRPTDTQYF | TGTGCCAGCAGCTCAAGTCGGGACTCCCGACCCACAGATACGCAGTATTTT | NA | TRBJ2-3 | 17 | TRBV7-9 | NA
CASSFEVTAEAFF | TGTGCCAGCAGTTTTGAGGTAACGGCTGAAGCTTTCTTT | NA | TRBJ1-1 | 13 | TRBV12-3/TRBV12-4 | NA
CASSSHGTGNTIYF | TGTGCCAGTAGTAGTCATGGAACTGGAAACACCATATATTTT | NA | TRBJ1-3 | 14 | TRBV19 | NA
CASSFTGLDIQYF | TGTGCCAGCAGTTTTACGGGGTTGGACATTCAGTACTTC | NA | TRBJ2-4 | 13 | TRBV12-3/TRBV12-4 | NA
CASSVQMYNEQFF | TGTGCCAGCAGTGTACAGATGTACAATGAGCAGTTCTTC | NA | TRBJ2-1 | 13 | TRBV2 | NA
CASSLEGVLEKLFF | TGTGCCAGCAGCTTAGAAGGGGTACTTGAAAAACTGTTTTTT | NA | TRBJ1-4 | 14 | TRBV7-9 | NA
CASGFGQDGVRVGNQPQHF | TGTGCTAGTGGTTTCGGACAGGACGGAGTAAGGGTGGGCAATCAGCCCCAGCATTTT | TRBD1 | TRBJ1-5 | 19 | TRBV12-5 | few
CASSLAGPTNEKLFF | TGCGCCAGCAGCTTGGCAGGCCCAACTAATGAAAAACTGTTTTTT | NA | TRBJ1-4 | 15 | TRBV5-1 | NA
CASSPEHRANYGYTF | TGTGCCAGCTCACCGGAGCACAGGGCCAACTATGGCTACACCTTC | NA | TRBJ1-2 | 15 | TRBV18 | NA
CASSPNLALSYEQYF | TGTGCCAGCAGCCCCAATCTAGCGCTGAGCTACGAGCAGTACTTC | NA | TRBJ2-7 | 15 | TRBV11-3 | NA
CASSTLDRVDLGNQPQHF | TGTGCCAGCAGTACCCTGGACAGGGTAGACCTCGGCAATCAGCCCCAGCATTTT | TRBD1 | TRBJ1-5 | 18 | TRBV25-1 | NA
CASSPGTSSYEQYF | TGTGCCAGCTCACCGGGGACTAGCAGCTACGAGCAGTACTTC | TRBD2 | TRBJ2-7 | 14 | TRBV18 | NA
CASIRREDTEAFF | TGTGCCAGCATAAGACGGGAAGACACTGAAGCTTTCTTT | NA | TRBJ1-1 | 13 | TRBV2 | NA
CASQDGAFESPLHF | TGTGCCAGCCAGGACGGAGCGTTTGAATCACCCCTCCACTTT | NA | TRBJ1-6 | 14 | TRBV5-4 | NA